The sequence of this T cell receptor beta chain was determined in a study of T cells in Graves' hyperthyroidism and ophthalmopathy. Study context: Peripheral blood specimens were obtained at initial diagnosis, prior to any treatment.

Whole-study findings and limits: Peripheral blood also featured most of the thyroid clonotypes expanded above 0.001.

RNA transcripts served as the template for amplifying TCR beta CDR3 regions. TCR CDR3 regions were first amplified by RT-PCR with HTBI primers. MiXCR, run by TCRdb on the multiplex PCR reads, gives a single entry per CDR3 protein. The data contain about 600,000 distinct CDR3 sequences, 14% of them singletons. The CDR3 has 19 residues. Germline CDR1 SGHVS, CDR2 FQNEAQ. V lost 5 bases and J 0 bases, leaving 25 bases between the germline ends. In this sample, this clonotype turned up many times. Antigen: not known. Uncontrolled infections, other autoimmune diseases, pregnancy or lactation led to exclusion of patients. Clinical symptoms, serum thyroxine and TRAb, thyroid ultrasound and orbital computed tomography together formed the diagnostic basis.

The chain has TRBV7-8 and TRBJ2-5; possibly TRBD1 for D (6 bases). This TCR was sampled from a woman aged 45 to 65 with Graves' ophthalmopathy. Sequencing was performed on blood. CDR3 protein: CASSPGPRGSRPNQETQYF. Written as DNA, the CDR3 is TGTGCCAGCAGCCCAGGACCCAGGGGTTCCCGTCCGAACCAAGAGACCCAGTACTTC.